A selection of T cell receptor beta chains follows, all from one sample in a study of cytomegalovirus exposure and HLA in healthy donors. Profiled with immunoSEQ multiplex PCR; TCRdb holds only in-frame clones, not every one. The sample has approximately 210,000 clones, around 73% seen once. Sequencing used PBMCs. These receptors all stem from a woman in her thirties in good health and CMV-seropositive. The CDR3 runs from the conserved cysteine through the conserved F or W. A D gene is named only where the DNA matches it firmly. For some rows the clone size is stated as once, few or many, or as a class when expanded; others skip it.

V	D	J	size	DNA	CDR3
TRBV6-4	-	TRBJ2-7	-	TGTGCCAGCAGGGACGCCGTGACGGAGTCCTACGAGCAGTACTTC	CASRDAVTESYEQYF
TRBV19	-	TRBJ1-5	-	TGTGCCACCCGACTTTTCGGGAGCGATCAGCCCCAGCATTTT	CATRLFGSDQPQHF
TRBV5-1	-	TRBJ1-3	-	TGCGCCAGCAGCTTGACCCAGACTGGAAACACCATATATTTT	CASSLTQTGNTIYF
TRBV10-3	TRBD1	TRBJ2-7	few	TGTGCCATCAGCGGGACAGCCCAAGACGAGCAGTACTTC	CAISGTAQDEQYF
TRBV15	TRBD1	TRBJ1-4	-	TGTGCCACCAGCAGGGGGACAGGGGGCGATGAAAAACTGTTTTTT	CATSRGTGGDEKLFF
TRBV7-9	-	TRBJ2-3	-	TGTGCCAGCAGCCAAGGCCGGGGATGGGCAGATACGCAGTATTTT	CASSQGRGWADTQYF
TRBV4-2	-	TRBJ1-6	-	TGTGCCAGCAGCCCCAGGGCACAGGACTATAATTCACCCCTCCACTTT	CASSPRAQDYNSPLHF
TRBV25-1	TRBD1	TRBJ1-4	-	TGTGCCAGCAGTTCCCACCTAGGGGACAGGGGGGGAGAAAAACTGTTTTTT	CASSSHLGDRGGEKLFF
TRBV28	-	TRBJ1-3	once	TGTGCCAGCAGTTACCACAGGGTCCCGTACACCATATATTTT	CASSYHRVPYTIYF
TRBV5-8	-	TRBJ2-2	-	TGTGCCAGCAGCTACCGGGGAGCGAACACCGGGGAGCTGTTTTTT	CASSYRGANTGELFF
TRBV9	-	TRBJ2-3	-	TGTGCCAGCAGCGTAGTGGGTACAACAGCAGATACGCAGTATTTT	CASSVVGTTADTQYF
TRBV7-9	-	TRBJ2-3	-	TGTGCCAGCAGCTTAGCAGTAGTGGGCTCCACAGATACGCAGTATTTT	CASSLAVVGSTDTQYF
TRBV10-3	-	TRBJ1-2	few	TGTGCCATCAGTGAGTCGACGGGGGAGAGGATTCTTGGCTACACCTTC	CAISESTGERILGYTF
TRBV19	TRBD2	TRBJ2-7	-	TGTGCCAGTAGTATTCTAGCGGGGAATTACGAGCAGTACTTC	CASSILAGNYEQYF
TRBV7-8	TRBD1	TRBJ1-1	-	TGTGCCAGCAGCATAAGGACAGGGGGAGACACTGAAGCTTTCTTT	CASSIRTGGDTEAFF
TRBV25-1	TRBD2	TRBJ2-3	-	TGTGCCAGCAGTGAATTGGGGACTAGCTCAGATACGCAGTATTTT	CASSELGTSSDTQYF
TRBV15	TRBD1	TRBJ1-4	-	TGTGCCACCAGCGGCGAGGGACAGGGGGGTGAAAAACTGTTTTTT	CATSGEGQGGEKLFF
TRBV11-2	TRBD2	TRBJ2-3	few	TGTGCCATTACTAGCGGGAGGATCCTTGGCGCAGATACGCAGTATTTT	CAITSGRILGADTQYF
TRBV5-8	TRBD1	TRBJ2-7	-	TGTGCCAGCAGCTTAGGGGGCAGGGGCACCTACGAGCAGTACTTC	CASSLGGRGTYEQYF
TRBV9	-	TRBJ1-2	once	TGTGCCAGCAGCGTAGCGACAGTGGGGGGATATGGCTACACCTTC	CASSVATVGGYGYTF
TRBV6-1	TRBD1	TRBJ1-2	-	TGTGCCAGCAGTGGACAGGGGGCGGAGACTGGCTACACCTTC	CASSGQGAETGYTF
TRBV5-4	-	TRBJ1-2	-	TGTGCCAGCAGCGCGGCGGGGGGTTATGGCTACACCTTC	CASSAAGGYGYTF
TRBV27	TRBD2	TRBJ2-2	-	TGTGCCAGCAGTTTAGTGGCTAGCGGGAGGAACACCGGGGAGCTGTTTTTT	CASSLVASGRNTGELFF
TRBV5-4	-	TRBJ2-1	-	TGTGCCAGCAGCTTGGGGTTGGGGGGGCAAGAGAACAATGAGCAGTTCTTC	CASSLGLGGQENNEQFF
TRBV7-2	TRBD1	TRBJ2-7	-	TGTGCCAGCAGCTTAGAGGGGGCGTACACCTACGAGCAGTACTTC	CASSLEGAYTYEQYF
TRBV29-1	-	TRBJ2-3	-	TGCAGCGTTCGGTCAGATACGCAGTATTTT	CSVRSDTQYF
TRBV6-1	TRBD1	TRBJ2-5	once	TGTGCCAGCAGCCGGACAGGGACGTACCAAGAGACCCAGTACTTC	CASSRTGTYQETQYF
TRBV9	-	TRBJ2-7	-	TGTGCCAGCAGCGACCGAGGCCGTCACTCCTACGAGCAGTACTTC	CASSDRGRHSYEQYF
TRBV4-1	-	TRBJ2-5	-	TGCGCCAGCAGCCAAGGTTCAGGAGGGGCAGAGACCCAGTACTTC	CASSQGSGGAETQYF
TRBV7-2	-	TRBJ2-2	-	TGTGCCAGCAGCCCTACAGGGCGGAAGAACACCGGGGAGCTGTTTTTT	CASSPTGRKNTGELFF